Following are 32 T cell receptor beta chains from one sample sequenced in a study of T cells in Graves' hyperthyroidism and ophthalmopathy. Amplification yielded TCR beta CDR3 regions, with RNA transcripts as the source. The primer set for the first-round RT-PCR of the TCR CDR3 was HTBI. TCRdb re-called the multiplex PCR reads with MiXCR, one entry per CDR3 protein. Of some 580,000 distinct CDR3 sequences listed, roughly 15% are singletons. Specimen: blood. These receptors were obtained from a woman aged 40 to 50 with Graves' ophthalmopathy.

At least ten counts were recorded for this clonotype. The rearrangement links TRBV5-1 to TRBJ1-5; D perhaps matches TRBD1 (6 bases). V lost 0 bases and J lost 8, with 15 bases in between. Germline V CDR1 and CDR2: SGHRS, YFSETQ. CDR3 length equals 15 residues. The DNA for the CDR3 is TGCGCCAGCAGCTTGGGGGGGGGGCCTAGTGAGCCCCAGCATTTT. This translates into CASSLGGGPSEPQHF.

V is TRBV5-1 and J is TRBJ2-7; possibly TRBD1 or TRBD2 for D (5 bases each). Trimming left V 3 bases short and J 2 bases short, with 9 bases between. CDR1 is SGHRS and CDR2 is YFSETQ in the germline V gene. This CDR3 contains 13 residues. The CDR3 region is CASSWGTTYEQYF. DNA for the CDR3: TGCGCCAGCAGCTGGGGGACCACCTACGAGCAGTACTTC.

This clonotype was picked up many times. V usage is TRBV29-1 and J usage is TRBJ1-1; no definite D call. The ends were cut back, 4 bases at V and 1 base at J, with 10 bases in the middle. This CDR3 has 13 amino acids. Germline V CDR1 and CDR2: SQVTM, ANQGSEA. The CDR3 protein is CSVGLRGNTEAFF. The CDR3, as DNA: TGCAGCGTTGGTCTGAGAGGGAACACTGAAGCTTTCTTT. The complete variable domain, with remaining parts taken from reference TRBV29-1 and TRBJ1-1, reads SAVISQKPSRDICQRGTSLTIQCQVDSQVTMMFWYRQQPGQSLTLIATANQGSEATYESGFVIDKFPISRPNLTFSTLTVSNMSPEDSSIYLCSVGLRGNTEAFFGQGTRLTVV.

This clonotype was seen more than once but under ten times. This chain joins TRBV6-1 and TRBJ2-6; D is possibly TRBD1 (6 bases). The CDR3 consists of 15 residues. Germline CDR1 is MNHNS and CDR2 is SASEGT. V was pared by 6 bases and J by 2 bases, with 11 bases between. CDR3 DNA: TGTGCCAGCAGCGGCTACAGGGCTGGGGCCAACGTCCTGACTTTC. Encoded protein: CASSGYRAGANVLTF.

This clonotype was detected many times. The rearrangement uses TRBV7-8 and TRBJ1-1; D possibly corresponds to TRBD1 (6 bases). This CDR3 has 14 residues. In germline, CDR1 is SGHVS, CDR2 FQNEAQ. V was shortened by 2 bases and J by 3 bases, with 10 bases between the two germline ends. CDR3 in amino acids: CASSLPGAYTEAFF. The CDR3 DNA sequence: TGTGCCAGCAGCTTACCGGGGGCTTACACTGAAGCTTTCTTT.

This clonotype was seen only a few times. The J gene is TRBJ2-5, the V gene TRBV5-1; 9 bases agree with TRBD1. Germline CDR1 reads SGHRS; CDR2 reads YFSETQ. V shed 2 bases and J 5 bases; nucleotides not matched to a gene: 7. The CDR3 totals 15 residues. The CDR3 is CASSFLQGAKETQYF. The CDR3 nucleotides read TGCGCCAGCAGCTTCCTACAGGGGGCGAAGGAGACCCAGTACTTC.

This clonotype was seen many times. The V call is TRBV28, the J call TRBJ2-7; D perhaps matches TRBD1 (6 bases). This CDR3 region has 12 residues. In germline, CDR1 is MDHEN, CDR2 SYDVKM. Trimming removed 7 bases at V and 3 bases at J, with 10 bases between. The chain's CDR3 is CASNGQNYEQYF. The CDR3 DNA is TGTGCCAGCAACGGACAGAACTACGAGCAGTACTTC.

The rearrangement joins TRBV28 to TRBJ1-1, with D unclear. V was pared by 3 bases and J by 6 bases, with 11 bases between. Per the germline V gene, CDR1 is MDHEN and CDR2 is SYDVKM. This CDR3 comprises 13 residues. This CDR3 is CASSLLVNSEAFF. CDR3 coding DNA: TGTGCCAGCAGTTTGTTGGTTAACTCTGAAGCTTTCTTT.

This clonotype has a handful of counts. The rearrangement links TRBV20-1 to TRBJ2-3; D might be TRBD1 (5 bases). CDR1 DFQATT and CDR2 SNEGSKA come from the germline V gene (reference sequence). Between the trimmed V and J ends, which lost 0 bases and 8 bases, there was a span of 21 bases. The CDR3 consists of 16 residues. This CDR3 reads CSARDDVATDRGTQYF. The CDR3 region has the DNA TGCAGTGCTAGAGACGACGTGGCCACAGATAGGGGTACGCAGTATTTT.

The chain couples TRBV28 to TRBJ2-7, with TRBD1 matching over 7 bases. Germline CDR1 and CDR2: MDHEN and SYDVKM. This CDR3 has 13 amino acids. With V trimmed by 6 bases and J by 5 bases, 7 bases remained unmatched. CDR3 in DNA: TGTGCCAGCAGCCCCCCGACAGGGAACGAGCAGTACGTC. Its translation: CASSPPTGNEQYV.

The gene calls are TRBV3-1 and TRBJ2-1; TRBD2 is a possible D gene (6 bases). The CDR3 covers 15 residues. Trimming cost V 4 bases and J 4 bases, with 14 bases left between them. Germline V gene lookup returns CDR1 LGHDT and CDR2 YNNKEL (reference sequence). CDR3 in DNA: TGTGCCAGCAGCCCCATAGCGGTGGGGTACAATGAGCAGTTCTTC. As protein: CASSPIAVGYNEQFF.

The sample holds many counts of this clonotype. V gene TRBV7-8 combines with J gene TRBJ2-3; D is uncertain. Germline V gene sequence: CDR1 SGHVS, CDR2 FQNEAQ. The CDR3 extends over 14 amino acids. V was trimmed by 2 bases and J by 5 bases, leaving 11 bases between them. The CDR3 loop is CASSLRRSQDTQYF. CDR3 DNA sequence: TGTGCCAGCAGCTTACGTAGGTCTCAAGATACGCAGTATTTT.

This clonotype was seen repeatedly, ten times or more. The chain is built from TRBV20-1 and TRBJ2-7, with D perhaps assigned TRBD1 or TRBD2 (5 bases each). The germline V gene has CDR1 DFQATT and CDR2 SNEGSKA (reference sequence). The CDR3 is 16 amino acids. Trimming removed 1 base at V and 5 bases at J, with 21 bases between. The CDR3 sequence: CSARGDPTTRGHEQYF. The CDR3 DNA sequence: TGCAGTGCTAGAGGAGACCCGACCACACGGGGCCACGAGCAGTACTTC.

This clonotype was detected ten times or more. This chain links TRBV18 with TRBJ1-1; 7 positions match TRBD1. The CDR3 contains 15 residues. Trimming cost V 5 bases and J 3 bases; bases outside gene matches: 9. CDR1 is KGHSH, CDR2 LQKENI, per germline. CDR3 bases: TGTGCCAGCTCATTATTCTCCGACAGGGACACTGAAGCTTTCTTT. Its translation: CASSLFSDRDTEAFF.

This clonotype came up a few times. CDR3: CASIKTRDRGRSDEQFF. The CDR3 DNA reads TGTGCCAGCATCAAAACCCGGGACAGGGGGCGTAGCGATGAGCAGTTCTTC. The J gene is TRBJ2-1, the V gene TRBV6-2 or TRBV6-3, with TRBD1 identical over 12 bases. This CDR3 has 17 amino acids. CDR1 MNHEY and CDR2 SVGEGT come from the germline V gene. V trimming: 7 bases; J trimming: 8 bases; junction bases outside the gene matches: 15.

Many counts were recorded for this clonotype. The V gene is TRBV18, the J gene TRBJ1-1; no clear D. Deletions cut 3 bases from V and 2 bases from J, with 10 bases between. CDR3 length: 14 amino acids. CDR1 and CDR2 (germline): KGHSH, LQKENI. The CDR3 coding sequence is TGTGCCAGCTCACCCCGACGAGGAAACACTGAAGCTTTCTTT. It specifies CASSPRRGNTEAFF.

This clonotype was seen more than once but under ten times. The chain links TRBV6-1 to TRBJ2-7; D is ambiguous. Trimming pared 0 bases from V and 6 bases from J, leaving 21 bases between. Per germline, CDR1 MNHNS and CDR2 SASEGT. CDR3 length: 17 residues. In DNA form, the CDR3 reads TGTGCCAGCAGTGAAGCAATGAAGTGGAGCTCCTTGGGCGAGCAGTACTTC. Its translation: CASSEAMKWSSLGEQYF.

This chain joins TRBV11-2 and TRBJ2-4; D is possibly TRBD1 or TRBD2 (6 bases each). The CDR3 sequence is 14 residues long. Germline CDR1 is SGHAT and CDR2 is FQNNGV. V dropped 1 base and J dropped 7 bases, with 11 bases sitting between them. The chain's CDR3 is CASSLVGGGNIQYF. The CDR3 DNA follows: TGTGCCAGCAGCTTAGTTGGAGGGGGGAACATTCAGTACTTC.

This clonotype was counted a few times. This chain links TRBV2 with TRBJ2-6; D gene ambiguous. From germline, CDR1 is SNHLY and CDR2 FYNNEI. The CDR3 runs 14 residues. The V end lost 2 bases, the J end lost 0 bases, and 2 bases lay between the germline ends. The DNA for the CDR3 is TGTGCCAGCAGTGAACGCTCTGGGGCCAACGTCCTGACTTTC. Translation: CASSERSGANVLTF.

This clonotype was recorded many times. The chain carries TRBV12-5 and TRBJ1-1, with 12 bases fitting TRBD1. There are 17 residues in the CDR3. The V gene end was trimmed by 5 bases and the J gene end by 4 bases; junction bases not matched to a gene: 11. Germline values: CDR1 LGHNT, CDR2 FRNRAP. The CDR3 DNA is TGTGCTAGTGGTATGCCGGGACAGGGGGCTTGGGGCACTGAAGCTTTCTTT. As protein: CASGMPGQGAWGTEAFF.

This chain links TRBV10-3 with TRBJ1-1; 8 bases match TRBD1. Germline V gene lookup returns CDR1 ENHRY and CDR2 SYGVKD. CDR3 length: 19 amino acids. V lost 0 bases, J lost 0 bases, and 12 bases stayed unmatched. CDR3 sequence reads: CAISESTRFTGGMNTEAFF. In DNA form, the CDR3 reads TGTGCCATCAGTGAGTCGACTCGATTTACAGGGGGGATGAACACTGAAGCTTTCTTT.

V is TRBV10-3 and J is TRBJ2-5; D may be TRBD1 (5 bases). V lost 8 bases and J lost 5, with 15 bases in between. This CDR3 is 13 amino acids long. Germline loops: CDR1 ENHRY, CDR2 SYGVKD. This chain's CDR3 is CAISRSGRETQYF. The CDR3 DNA follows: TGTGCCATCTCACGGTCAGGGCGGGAGACCCAGTACTTC.

Regarding this clonotype: Just one base apart from a much larger clone, this may be a read error. The chain carries TRBV11-2 and TRBJ2-2, with 8 bases aligning to TRBD1. CDR3 size: 15 residues. CDR1 and CDR2 from the germline V gene are SGHAT and FQNNGV. Written as DNA, the CDR3 is TGTGCCATCCTAGGAACAGGGGGAAACACCGGGGAGCTGCTTTTT. Translating gives CAILGTGGNTGELLF.

This clonotype is categorized as medium-sized. The chain joins TRBV7-9 to TRBJ1-5; D possibly corresponds to TRBD1 (5 bases). The germline V and J ends were trimmed by 5 bases and 6 bases, with 14 bases remaining between them. Per the germline V gene, CDR1 is SEHNR and CDR2 is FQNEAQ (reference sequence). This CDR3 is 14 amino acids long. CDR3 sequence: CASSNTGPVQPQHF. The DNA for the CDR3 is TGTGCCAGCAGCAATACAGGTCCCGTTCAGCCCCAGCATTTT.

This clonotype was observed at least ten times. The rearrangement links TRBV28 to TRBJ2-3; the D call may be TRBD1 or TRBD2 (5 bases each). The CDR3 covers 16 residues. Germline CDR1 is MDHEN and CDR2 is SYDVKM. V was clipped by 5 bases and J by 3 bases, with 18 bases between them. CDR3 in DNA: TGTGCCAGCAGTCCAGGATGGGGGAGTATGACAGATACGCAGTATTTT. Amino acid sequence: CASSPGWGSMTDTQYF.

Many counts were recorded for this clonotype. The chain uses TRBV24-1 and TRBJ2-7, with TRBD2 as a possible D gene (6 bases). CDR1 KGHDR and CDR2 SFDVKD come from the germline V gene. The CDR3 covers 16 residues. With 0 bases removed from V and 2 bases from J, the gap between germline ends came to 13 bases. The CDR3 reads CATSDLLRGKTYEQYF. CDR3 bases: TGTGCCACCAGTGATTTGCTTCGGGGGAAGACCTACGAGCAGTACTTC.

There are many counts of this clonotype. The chain is built from TRBV29-1 and TRBJ2-5, with D possibly being TRBD1 (6 bases). Germline CDR1 is SQVTM and CDR2 is ANQGSEA. The CDR3 extends over 13 amino acids. V was cut by 3 bases and J by 2 bases, with 10 bases left in between. The CDR3, as DNA: TGCAGCGTTGACCAGGGGATGCAAGAGACCCAGTACTTC. As protein: CSVDQGMQETQYF. The complete variable domain, with remaining parts taken from reference TRBV29-1 and TRBJ2-5, reads SAVISQKPSRDICQRGTSLTIQCQVDSQVTMMFWYRQQPGQSLTLIATANQGSEATYESGFVIDKFPISRPNLTFSTLTVSNMSPEDSSIYLCSVDQGMQETQYFGPGTRLLVL.

This clonotype was detected many times. V and J are TRBV14 and TRBJ2-4; D assignment may be TRBD1 or TRBD2 (6 bases each). Germline V CDR1 and CDR2: SGHDN, FVKESK. The CDR3 is 13 amino acids. Trimming stripped 0 bases from V and 8 bases from J, with 8 bases between. This chain's CDR3 is CASSQDGGHIQYF. The CDR3 bases are TGTGCCAGCAGCCAAGATGGGGGGCACATTCAGTACTTC.

Written as DNA, the CDR3 is TGCGCCAGCAGCATGGCCCCTGGAGAAACAGCCTCTGGAAACACCATATATTTT. Protein product: CASSMAPGETASGNTIYF. The chain is built from TRBV5-1 and TRBJ1-3; unclear D gene. The length of the CDR3 is 18 residues. V lost 4 bases and J 0 bases, leaving 20 bases between the germline ends. Germline CDR1 SGHRS, CDR2 YFSETQ.

Only a few counts were recorded for this clonotype. In DNA, the CDR3 is TGTGCCAGCAGCCCGCAGGGGGTAACGGCTTCACCCCTCCACTTT. It yields the protein CASSPQGVTASPLHF. The J gene is TRBJ1-6, the V gene TRBV11-2; 7 nucleotides match TRBD1. Germline values: CDR1 SGHAT, CDR2 FQNNGV. V lost 5 bases and J lost 9; bases outside the gene matches: 10. The CDR3 spans 15 residues.

The genes are TRBV15 and TRBJ1-5, with D uncertain. V gave up 5 bases and J gave up 3 bases, with 17 bases separating them. CDR1 and CDR2 from the germline V gene are LNHNV and YYDKDF (reference sequence). The length of the CDR3 is 16 residues. CDR3 coding DNA: TGTGCCACCAGCCCCGGGATCCAGAGGGACAATCAGCCCCAGCATTTT. Protein: CATSPGIQRDNQPQHF.

This clonotype has more than one count but fewer than ten. The chain uses TRBV27 and TRBJ2-1; possible D gene TRBD2, 5 bases. Germline V gene sequence: CDR1 MNHEY, CDR2 SMNVEV (reference sequence). V lost 2 bases and J lost 1, with 12 bases in between. The CDR3 is 16 amino acids. The CDR3: CASSLRGLQSYNEQFF. In nucleotides, the CDR3 is TGTGCCAGCAGTTTACGAGGGTTACAGTCCTACAATGAGCAGTTCTTC.